This T cell receptor beta chain was retrieved from a study of blood T cell repertoires in COVID-19. The overall study: There were acute and convalescent COVID-19 samples, and they came from the United States, Italy and Spain. PBMCs, B-cell-depleted T cells, or T cells were the source of the cDNA or gDNA that made up the material.

The authors' processing: Nucleated cell number was recorded as an estimate derived from reference gene primer amplification. The assay was immunoSEQ multiplex PCR, and TCRdb's table has in-frame clones only and misses some. V and J calls and clone size come straight from that table; D and trimming were deduced from the DNA. The sample carries around 140,000 clones, about 81% recorded once. Germline values: CDR1 SNHLY, CDR2 FYNNEI. The CDR3 covers 13 residues. Trimming left V 0 bases short and J 4 bases short, with 6 bases between. The J gene is TRBJ1-2, the V gene TRBV2; D unresolved. Material for sequencing was peripheral blood. The clonotype was recovered from an elderly woman with acute or convalescent COVID-19. DNA of the CDR3: TGTGCCAGCAGTGAAGCACAGAGCTATGGCTACACCTTC. Protein: CASSEAQSYGYTF.